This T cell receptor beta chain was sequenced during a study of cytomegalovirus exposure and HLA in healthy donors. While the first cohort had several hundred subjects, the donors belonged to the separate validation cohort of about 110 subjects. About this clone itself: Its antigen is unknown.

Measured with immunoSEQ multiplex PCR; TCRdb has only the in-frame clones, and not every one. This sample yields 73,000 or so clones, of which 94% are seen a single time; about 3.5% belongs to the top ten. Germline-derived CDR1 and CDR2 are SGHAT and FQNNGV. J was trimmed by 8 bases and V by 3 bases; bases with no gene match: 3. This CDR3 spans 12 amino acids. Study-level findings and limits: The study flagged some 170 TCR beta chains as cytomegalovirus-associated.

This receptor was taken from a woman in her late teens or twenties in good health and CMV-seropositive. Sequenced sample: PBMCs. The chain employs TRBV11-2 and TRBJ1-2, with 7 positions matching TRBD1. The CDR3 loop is CASSFTGQGYTF. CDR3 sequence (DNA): TGTGCCAGCAGCTTTACGGGACAGGGCTACACCTTC. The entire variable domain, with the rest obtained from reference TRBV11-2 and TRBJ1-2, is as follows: EAGVAQSPRYKIIEKRQSVAFWCNPISGHATLYWYQQILGQGPKLLIQFQNNGVVDDSQLPKDRFSAERLKGVDSTLKIQPAKLEDSAVYLCASSFTGQGYTFGSGTRLTVV.